A single sample gave rise to the 30 T cell receptor beta chains below, sequenced in a study of vaccination and CD4 T cells after COVID-19. These TCRs are of unknown antigen specificity. Researchers used the Oncomine TCR Beta short-read assay to sequence DNA from cultured CD4+ T cells. TCRdb reprocessed the PCR reads with MiXCR, giving one entry per CDR3 protein. The sample has under 25,000 distinct CDR3 sequences; around 55% are singletons. The treatment: 10-day PBMC culture with coronavirus spike peptide pools or control peptides (ViraFEST assay). Sequencing was carried out using CD4+ T cells from blood, cultured in vitro. The source of these receptors is a human donor who had recovered from COVID-19.

The chain employs TRBV21-1 and TRBJ1-2; no check of the table's D call, TRBD1, against the DNA was made. TRBV21-1 is given as a pseudogene. This CDR3 has 18 residues. In nucleotides, the CDR3 is TGTGCCAGCAGCAAAAAGGGGGTATGGCAGGGGGCTGGCTATGGCTACACCTTC. It specifies CASSKKGVWQGAGYGYTF.

The chain has TRBV11-3 and TRBJ1-2; TRBD1 agrees at 7 bases. V shed 6 bases and J 8 bases; nucleotides not matched to a gene: 9. The CDR3 has 13 amino acids. CDR1 is SGHNT and CDR2 is YENEEA in the germline V gene. CDR3 in DNA: TGTGCCAGCAGTCCCACACAGGGGCAAGGCTACACCTTC. Encoded protein: CASSPTQGQGYTF.

The CDR3 DNA sequence: TGCGCCAGCAGCACCCGACAGGGGGCGGACTATGGCTACACCTTC. As protein: CASSTRQGADYGYTF. V usage is TRBV5-1 and J usage is TRBJ1-2; 10 nucleotides agree with TRBD1. With 4 bases clipped from V and 3 bases from J, the junction kept 6 bases outside the gene matches. Germline lookup yields CDR1 SGHRS and CDR2 YFSETQ. The CDR3 runs to 15 residues.

The J gene is TRBJ1-1, the V gene TRBV11-2; tentatively, D is TRBD1 (5 bases). The CDR3 totals 15 residues. V dropped 5 bases and J dropped 1 base, with 14 bases sitting between them. CDR1 is SGHAT and CDR2 is FQNNGV in the germline V gene. The DNA for the CDR3 is TGTGCCAGCAGCGCCCGGCGGGACGAGAACACTGAAGCTTTCTTT. Amino acids: CASSARRDENTEAFF.

This CDR3 reads CASSLQGGGDTQYF. CDR3 DNA: TGTGCCAGCAGCTTACAGGGGGGAGGAGATACGCAGTATTTT. The rearrangement links TRBV7-2 to TRBJ2-3, with a tentative D call TRBD1 (7 bases). Trimming shortened V by 2 bases and J by 5 bases, and 11 bases separated the two germline ends. This CDR3 spans 14 amino acids. Germline values: CDR1 SGHTA, CDR2 FQGNSA.

The chain employs TRBV30 and TRBJ2-5; D may correspond to TRBD1 or TRBD2 (6 bases each). The V gene's germline CDR1 is GTSNPN and CDR2 SVGIG (reference sequence). The CDR3 is 14 amino acids. V lost 0 bases to trimming and J lost 5 bases, with 13 bases between them. The CDR3 DNA reads as TGTGCCTGGAGTGTGGGGGGCGGGTGGGAGACCCAGTACTTC. Amino acids: CAWSVGGGWETQYF.

The V call is TRBV6-5, the J call TRBJ1-5; a possible D gene is TRBD1 (6 bases). CDR1 is MNHEY, CDR2 SVGAGI, per germline. This CDR3 contains 17 residues. Between the trimmed V and J ends, which lost 2 bases and 2 bases, there was a span of 16 bases. The CDR3 protein is CASSYTLLRQGNQPQHF. CDR3 nucleotide sequence: TGTGCCAGCAGTTACACCCTCTTGAGACAGGGCAATCAGCCCCAGCATTTT.

This clonotype was recorded a few times. The chain is built from TRBV5-1 and TRBJ1-2, with 7 nucleotides matching TRBD1. The CDR3 sequence is 15 residues long. CDR1 is SGHRS, CDR2 YFSETQ, per germline. Trimming took 0 bases from V and 2 from J; bases not matched to a gene: 4. The CDR3 reads CASSLVTGANYGYTF. Written as DNA, the CDR3 is TGCGCCAGCAGCTTGGTTACAGGGGCCAACTATGGCTACACCTTC.

The rearrangement uses TRBV4-3 and TRBJ1-2; D gene uncertain. The CDR3 is 15 amino acids. Between the trimmed V and J ends, which lost 3 bases and 5 bases, there was a span of 16 bases. Germline-derived CDR1 and CDR2 are LGHNA and YSLEER. This CDR3 is CASSQDLRTLYGYTF. CDR3 DNA: TGCGCCAGCAGCCAGGACCTCCGGACCCTTTATGGCTACACCTTC.

J is TRBJ1-2 and V is TRBV5-1; 7 nucleotides line up with TRBD1. Per the germline V gene, CDR1 is SGHRS and CDR2 is YFSETQ. J lost 5 bases, V lost 4 bases, and 11 bases had no gene match. There are 15 residues in the CDR3. This chain's CDR3 is CASSIQETGLYGYTF. CDR3 DNA sequence: TGCGCCAGCAGCATACAGGAGACAGGGCTATATGGCTACACCTTC.

The V gene is TRBV6-2 or TRBV6-3, the J gene TRBJ1-5; D call uncertain. This CDR3 is built from 17 residues. Trimming took off 3 bases at V and 4 bases at J, with 19 bases between the two ends. Germline V lookup: CDR1 MNHEY, CDR2 SVGEGT. The DNA of the CDR3 is TGTGCCAGCAGTTATCAGTGGGCCGCGGGTCTTAATCAGCCCCAGCATTTT. This sequence encodes CASSYQWAAGLNQPQHF.

In its sample, this clonotype ranks as medium-sized (0.01 to 0.1%). The chain recombines TRBV6-1 with TRBJ1-1; D remains ambiguous. Between the trimmed V and J ends, which lost 1 base and 3 bases, there was a span of 12 bases. In germline, CDR1 is MNHNS, CDR2 SASEGT. The CDR3 runs to 15 residues. For the CDR3, the DNA is TGTGCCAGCAGTGAAGGGTTTTCAGACTACACTGAAGCTTTCTTT. Its translation: CASSEGFSDYTEAFF.

This clonotype was counted only a few times. The chain couples TRBV5-5 to TRBJ1-2; TRBD1 aligns across 11 bases. This CDR3 is built from 15 residues. Trimming removed 5 bases from V and 7 bases from J; junction bases left unmatched: 10. CDR1 and CDR2 from the germline V gene are SGHKS and YYEKEE (reference sequence). The DNA for the CDR3 is TGTGCCAGCAGGCCTCCGGGACAGGGGGGCTTTGGCTACACCTTC. This codes for CASRPPGQGGFGYTF.

The table lists this clonotype with a few counts. The chain recombines TRBV27 with TRBJ2-7, with D perhaps matching TRBD1 (5 bases). V lost 1 base and J lost 1, with 14 bases in between. The CDR3 consists of 16 residues. Germline CDR1 reads MNHEY; CDR2 reads SMNVEV (reference sequence). Here the CDR3 DNA reads TGTGCCAGCAGTTTATTTAGTACAGGCTATTCCTACGAGCAGTACTTC. Protein: CASSLFSTGYSYEQYF.

The chain couples TRBV29-1 to TRBJ2-5; 8 bases match TRBD2. From germline, CDR1 is SQVTM and CDR2 ANQGSEA. The CDR3 is 13 residues long. Trimming removed 3 bases from V and 1 base from J; junction bases left unmatched: 1. The CDR3 here is CSVDRGGQETQYF. The DNA for the CDR3 is TGCAGCGTTGATCGGGGGGGCCAAGAGACCCAGTACTTC.

J is TRBJ1-5 and V is TRBV7-2; unclear D gene. This CDR3 region has 13 residues. V dropped 1 base and J dropped 9 bases, with 10 bases sitting between them. Per germline, CDR1 SGHTA and CDR2 FQGNSA. This CDR3 is CASSLDRSGPQHF. Written as DNA, the CDR3 is TGTGCCAGCAGCTTAGACAGAAGTGGGCCCCAGCATTTT.

This clonotype appeared a few times. This sequence joins TRBV2 and TRBJ1-5; weak D call: TRBD1 (5 bases). Trimming cost V 6 bases and J 6 bases, with 18 bases left between them. The CDR3 consists of 15 residues. Germline CDR1 SNHLY, CDR2 FYNNEI. The CDR3 nucleotides read TGTGCCAGCAGGCTGGCCCAGAGGGGAGGTCAGCCCCAGCATTTT. As protein: CASRLAQRGGQPQHF.

CDR3 sequence reads: CASRRQGAGAEAFF. CDR3 sequence (DNA): TGTGCCAGCAGACGACAGGGGGCTGGTGCTGAAGCTTTCTTT. The chain uses TRBV12-3 or TRBV12-4 and TRBJ1-1; 10 bases fit TRBD1. The length of the CDR3 is 14 residues. V shed 6 bases and J 6 bases; nucleotides not matched to a gene: 7.

The chain employs TRBV7-9 and TRBJ1-1; D is unresolved. V was shortened by 8 bases and J by 0 bases, with 13 bases between the two germline ends. This CDR3 is built from 14 residues. Looked up from germline, CDR1 is SEHNR and CDR2 is FQNEAQ (reference sequence). The CDR3: CASGRELMNTEAFF. Written as DNA, the CDR3 is TGTGCCAGCGGAAGAGAGTTGATGAACACTGAAGCTTTCTTT.

The chain carries TRBV2 and TRBJ2-7; TRBD2 agrees at 11 bases. The ends lost 6 bases at V and 3 bases at J; junction bases unmatched: 4. This CDR3 comprises 14 residues. Germline CDR1 is SNHLY and CDR2 is FYNNEI. CDR3 protein: CASREGLAVYEQYF. The CDR3 DNA sequence: TGTGCCAGCAGAGAGGGACTAGCGGTCTACGAGCAGTACTTC.

V and J are TRBV21-1 and TRBJ1-1. TRBV21-1 is shown as a pseudogene. This CDR3 is 14 amino acids long. For the CDR3, the DNA is TGTGCCAGCAGCAAAGTAAGTAGCGAGAATGAAGCTTTCTTT. Its protein product is CASSKVSSENEAFF.

This chain connects TRBV9 to TRBJ2-1; 8 nucleotides align to TRBD2. CDR1 and CDR2 from the germline V gene are SGDLS and YYNGEE. The CDR3 extends over 17 amino acids. V trimming: 4 bases; J trimming: 9 bases; junction bases outside the gene matches: 18. CDR3 coding DNA: TGTGCCAGCAGCCCCCACATCGGGAGGGCCTATGCCAGTGAGCAGTTCTTC. Amino acids: CASSPHIGRAYASEQFF.

This chain connects TRBV28 to TRBJ1-1; D not resolved. Trimming cost V 6 bases and J 2 bases, with 13 bases left between them. The CDR3 runs to 14 residues. Germline V gene lookup returns CDR1 MDHEN and CDR2 SYDVKM. As DNA, the CDR3 is TGTGCCAGCAGCCCCCCTCGGGCCAACACTGAAGCTTTCTTT. This translates into CASSPPRANTEAFF. Supplemented by reference TRBV28 and TRBJ1-1, the full variable domain reads DVKVTQSSRYLVKRTGEKVFLECVQDMDHENMFWYRQDPGLGLRLIYFSYDVKMKEKGDIPEGYSVSREKKERFSLILESASTNQTSMYLCASSPPRANTEAFFGQGTRLTVV.

This clonotype has just one count. The rearrangement links TRBV11-1 to TRBJ1-1; D is undetermined. The CDR3 is 13 amino acids. Germline V gives CDR1 SGHAT, CDR2 FQDESV (reference sequence). V lost 5 bases to trimming and J lost 1 base, with 8 bases between them. CDR3 sequence: CASSLSENTEAFF. In DNA, the CDR3 is TGTGCCAGCAGCCTCTCGGAGAACACTGAAGCTTTCTTT.

This clonotype was detected only a few times. This chain connects TRBV27 to TRBJ1-1; possibly TRBD1 for D (5 bases). The CDR3 is 14 amino acids. V was clipped by 2 bases and J by 1 base, with 8 bases between them. Germline values: CDR1 MNHEY, CDR2 SMNVEV (reference sequence). The CDR3 nucleotides read TGTGCCAGCAGTTTAGGGACGGGGAACACTGAAGCTTTCTTT. As protein: CASSLGTGNTEAFF.

The rearrangement links TRBV2 to TRBJ2-1; unclear D gene. Deletions cut 2 bases from V and 1 base from J, with 9 bases between. CDR1 and CDR2 (germline): SNHLY, FYNNEI. This CDR3 is built from 15 residues. CDR3 sequence: CASSEWAGSYNEQFF. CDR3 bases: TGTGCCAGCAGTGAATGGGCCGGATCCTACAATGAGCAGTTCTTC.

The V call is TRBV24-1, the J call TRBJ2-5, with 8 bases lining up with TRBD1. Per germline, CDR1 KGHDR and CDR2 SFDVKD. The CDR3 length is 17 residues. Trimming took 5 bases from V and 5 from J; bases not matched to a gene: 15. CDR3: CATSAARGTGLSETQYF. The CDR3 bases are TGTGCCACCAGTGCGGCTCGGGGGACAGGTCTATCGGAGACCCAGTACTTC.

In its sample, this clonotype was seen once. The chain carries TRBV4-1 and TRBJ2-3; possibly TRBD2 for D (5 bases). The CDR3 is made up of 14 amino acids. Per germline, CDR1 MGHRA and CDR2 YSYEKL. Trimming took off 4 bases at V and 0 bases at J, with 8 bases between the two ends. The DNA of the CDR3 is TGCGCCAGCAGCCGGACTGGGAGCACAGATACGCAGTATTTT. Its protein is CASSRTGSTDTQYF.

This clonotype appeared a few times. This chain connects TRBV12-3 or TRBV12-4 to TRBJ2-1; D assignment may be TRBD1 or TRBD2 (5 bases each). V was pared by 4 bases and J by 8 bases, with 18 bases between. There are 15 residues in the CDR3. The CDR3, as DNA: TGTGCCAGCAGTTGGGGACCACCCAGTGGCGATGAGCAGTTCTTC. Translation: CASSWGPPSGDEQFF.

The chain is built from TRBV5-8 and TRBJ1-5; D is uncertain. CDR3 length: 17 amino acids. Trimming pared 4 bases from V and 1 base from J, leaving 18 bases between. The germline V gene encodes CDR1 SGHTS and CDR2 YDEGEE. The CDR3: CASSPQIPLRSNQPQHF. In DNA, the CDR3 is TGTGCCAGCAGCCCTCAGATCCCTCTCCGCAGCAATCAGCCCCAGCATTTT. Full variable domain (rest looked up from reference TRBV5-8 and TRBJ1-5): EAGVTQSPTHLIKTRGQQATLRCSPISGHTSVYWYQQALGLGLQFLLWYDEGEERNRGNFPPRFSGRQFPNYSSELNVNALELEDSALYLCASSPQIPLRSNQPQHFGDGTRLSIL.